This TCR beta chain was captured by sequencing in a study of shared clonotypes between healthy human individuals. Study-wide background: The composition of the donors was a couple of women and a few men aged 18 to 49. Per donor, CD8 memory used one plate, CD8 naive used two, CD4 memory used three and CD4 naive used three.

In regard to this clone: The same CDR3 is also encoded by other DNA sequences in this sample.

Sorted-subset replicate PCR reactions were performed with 200 ng DNA, corresponding to 30,000 to 35,000 T cell genomes. Only in-frame clones appear in the TCRdb table, and some are missing; sequencing was by immunoSEQ multiplex PCR. Seen here are some 2,500,000 clones, less than 95% observed once, and the top ten hold 0.3% to 0.4%. What was sequenced was naive CD4+ T cells from PBMCs. Subset indicated: CD45RA+ positively selected. The source is a man aged 18 to 35 in good health. Some clones in this sample may be carry-over from other donors' samples.

As DNA, the CDR3 is TGTGCCAGCAGCCCTCCGGGACAGGGGGCATACGAGCAGTACTTC. This translates into CASSPPGQGAYEQYF. The J gene is TRBJ2-7, the V gene TRBV28, with 12 bases lining up with TRBD1. V lost 6 bases and J lost 4; bases outside the gene matches: 7. The germline V gene has CDR1 MDHEN and CDR2 SYDVKM. The CDR3 length is 15 residues.